These T cell receptor beta chains were read from a single sample in a study of beta chain features in type 1 diabetes. Produced via immunoSEQ multiplex PCR; TCRdb's table is partial and in-frame only. Among a few hundred thousand clones, 16% were seen once, and the ten largest hold approximately 0.087%. The specimen sequenced was naive CD4+ T cells from blood. The receptors derive from a man between 25 and 39 years old with type 1 diabetes. Both conserved end residues are part of each CDR3. A D gene is named only where the DNA matches it firmly. Not all rows give a size; the values are once, few, many and, for expanded clones, a class.

clone size | J gene | V gene | D gene | CDR3 protein | CDR3 DNA
. | TRBJ2-5 | TRBV29-1 | . | CSVERLRQETQYF | TGCAGCGTTGAAAGGCTAAGACAAGAGACCCAGTACTTC
. | TRBJ2-7 | TRBV18 | . | CASSRGTDYEQYF | TGTGCCAGCTCACGCGGGACAGACTACGAGCAGTACTTC
. | TRBJ2-7 | TRBV23-1 | TRBD2 | CASSWDSRTSEPYEQYF | TGCGCCAGCAGTTGGGACTCACGGACTAGCGAACCGTACGAGCAGTACTTC
. | TRBJ2-7 | TRBV30 | TRBD2 | CAWRRRGTYEQYF | TGTGCCTGGAGGAGGCGGGGGACCTACGAGCAGTACTTC
few | TRBJ2-5 | TRBV30 | TRBD1 | CAWETGTGGETQYF | TGTGCCTGGGAAACCGGGACAGGGGGAGAGACCCAGTACTTC
. | TRBJ2-7 | TRBV4-2 | TRBD2 | CASSQASGSSYEQYF | TGTGCCAGCAGCCAGGCTAGCGGGAGTTCCTACGAGCAGTACTTC
. | TRBJ2-5 | TRBV9 | TRBD2 | CASSARASGGETQYF | TGTGCCAGCAGCGCCCGGGCTAGCGGGGGGGAGACCCAGTACTTC
. | TRBJ1-2 | TRBV7-2 | . | CASSPYGGENGYTF | TGTGCCAGCAGCCCCTACGGGGGAGAGAATGGCTACACCTTC
few | TRBJ1-1 | TRBV29-1 | . | CSVGTVLGTEAFF | TGCAGCGTTGGAACGGTTCTGGGAACTGAAGCTTTCTTT
. | TRBJ2-7 | TRBV7-2 | . | CASSPGSLAPYEQYF | TGTGCCAGCAGCCCCGGGTCCCTAGCCCCATACGAGCAGTACTTC